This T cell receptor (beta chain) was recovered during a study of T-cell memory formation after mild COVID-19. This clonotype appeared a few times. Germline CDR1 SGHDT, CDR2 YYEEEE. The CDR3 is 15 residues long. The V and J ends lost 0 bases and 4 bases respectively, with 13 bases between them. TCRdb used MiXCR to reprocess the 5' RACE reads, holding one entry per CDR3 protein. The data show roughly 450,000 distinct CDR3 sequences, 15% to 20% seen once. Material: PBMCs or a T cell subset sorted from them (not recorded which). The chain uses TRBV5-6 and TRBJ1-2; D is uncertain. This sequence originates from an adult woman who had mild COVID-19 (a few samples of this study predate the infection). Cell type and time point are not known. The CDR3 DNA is TGTGCCAGCAGCTTGGCTCAGGTTCGGTCCTATGGCTACACCTTC. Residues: CASSLAQVRSYGYTF.